Here is one TCR beta chain with its context. This specimen comes from a study of PD-L1 blockade in urothelial cancer. TCRdb's copy holds only in-frame clones and misses some; the assay was immunoSEQ multiplex PCR. The table lists over 45,000 clones, just over 85% of them singletons. The germline V gene encodes CDR1 GTSNPN and CDR2 SVGIG (reference sequence). J lost 4 bases, V lost 0 bases, and 8 bases had no gene match. The CDR3 length is 15 residues. The specimen was PBMCs, collected around atezolizumab (anti-PD-L1) treatment. The chain combines TRBV30 with TRBJ1-1; 7 bases fit TRBD1. This clonotype was obtained from a man aged 50-60 years with urothelial cancer. The DNA of the CDR3 is TGTGCCTGGAGTGTACGGATAGGGGGCGCCACTGAAGCTTTCTTT. As protein: CAWSVRIGGATEAFF.